The 13 T cell receptor beta chains reported below all come from one sample, sequenced in a study of OX40 agonist ivuxolimab in advanced cancers. TCRdb's table, derived via immunoSEQ multiplex PCR, lists solely in-frame clones and lacks some. The sample yields roughly 90,000 clones, around 85% seen once. The material was CD4+ or CD8+ T cells sorted from blood, obtained in a trial of the OX40 agonist ivuxolimab. The receptors originated from an adult with an advanced solid tumor such as melanoma, head and neck, liver or kidney cancer.

The V call is TRBV9, the J call TRBJ1-4; the match to TRBD1 covers 7 bases. V lost 0 bases and J lost 11; bases outside the gene matches: 10. Germline-derived CDR1 and CDR2 are SGDLS and YYNGEE. The CDR3 length is 15 residues. The CDR3 loop reads CASSVGGRGQEKLFF. In nucleotides, the CDR3 is TGTGCCAGCAGCGTAGGTGGAAGGGGGCAGGAGAAACTGTTTTTT.

V usage is TRBV2 and J usage is TRBJ2-3; D is possibly TRBD1 or TRBD2 (5 bases each). Trimming left V 6 bases short and J 4 bases short, with 14 bases between. Germline CDR1 and CDR2: SNHLY and FYNNEI. This CDR3 is 14 amino acids long. The CDR3 reads CASRGFVGADTQYF. The CDR3 DNA follows: TGTGCCAGCAGGGGCTTCGTGGGGGCAGATACGCAGTATTTT.

The chain employs TRBV18 and TRBJ1-1; the D is unclear. There are 14 residues in the CDR3. Trimming cost V 2 bases and J 2 bases, with 9 bases left between them. The germline V gene encodes CDR1 KGHSH and CDR2 LQKENI. The CDR3 nucleotides are TGTGCCAGCTCACCAAGTAACGACAACACTGAAGCTTTCTTT. Residues: CASSPSNDNTEAFF.

The gene calls are TRBV5-1 and TRBJ1-2, with D possibly TRBD1 on 5 matching bases. The CDR3 runs to 15 residues. Trimming left V 4 bases short and J 5 bases short, with 18 bases between. The germline V gene has CDR1 SGHRS and CDR2 YFSETQ. The CDR3 loop is CASSRTVQGPYGYTF. DNA of the CDR3: TGCGCCAGCAGCCGAACGGTTCAGGGACCATATGGCTACACCTTC.

This clone occurred once. V usage is TRBV28 and J usage is TRBJ2-7; 9 bases fit TRBD1. Germline V gene data show CDR1 as MDHEN and CDR2 as SYDVKM. V was pared by 5 bases and J by 0 bases, with 2 bases of the junction left unmatched. The CDR3 covers 14 residues. The CDR3, as DNA: TGTGCCAGCAGTCCACAGGGGGCCTCCTACGAGCAGTACGTC. As protein: CASSPQGASYEQYV.

The rearrangement joins TRBV2 to TRBJ1-2, with TRBD1 as a possible D gene (5 bases). Trimming removed 2 bases from V and 4 bases from J, with 11 bases in between. CDR3 length: 14 amino acids. Germline V gene sequence: CDR1 SNHLY, CDR2 FYNNEI. CDR3 in DNA: TGTGCCAGCAGTGAAACAGGTGGTAGCTATGGCTACACCTTC. It translates to CASSETGGSYGYTF.

Only one count was recorded for this clone. The chain is built from TRBV6-1 and TRBJ1-1, with a tentative D call TRBD1 (5 bases). Germline CDR1 reads MNHNS; CDR2 reads SASEGT. CDR3 length: 14 residues. Trimming removed 8 bases from V and 0 bases from J, with 13 bases in between. This CDR3 is CASGGGSLNTEAFF. The CDR3, as DNA: TGTGCCAGCGGGGGGGGATCCCTGAACACTGAAGCTTTCTTT.

This chain joins TRBV15 and TRBJ1-4; D is uncertain. This CDR3 comprises 14 residues. Germline assignment: CDR1 LNHNV and CDR2 YYDKDF (reference sequence). Deletions cut 0 bases from V and 8 bases from J, with 10 bases between. As DNA, the CDR3 is TGTGCCACCAGCAGAGAATTACATCGGGAAAAACTGTTTTTT. It encodes CATSRELHREKLFF.

J is TRBJ2-5 and V is TRBV7-3, with D possibly matching TRBD2 (7 bases). This CDR3 comprises 15 residues. CDR1 and CDR2 (germline): SGHTA, FQGTGA. V lost 2 bases to trimming and J lost 7 bases, with 17 bases between them. For the CDR3, the DNA is TGTGCCAGCAGCTTACATGGGGGGGACACCGGGACCCAGTACTTC. It encodes CASSLHGGDTGTQYF.

This chain connects TRBV27 to TRBJ2-7; TRBD2 matches 11 bases. The trim removed 3 bases at V and 5 bases at J, leaving 9 bases unmatched. This CDR3 comprises 16 residues. Germline values: CDR1 MNHEY, CDR2 SMNVEV (reference sequence). CDR3 sequence (DNA): TGTGCCAGCAGTTTTAGGGCTACTAGCGGGAGAGACGAGCAGTACTTC. This translates into CASSFRATSGRDEQYF.

This clone has only a few counts. The chain uses TRBV6-5 and TRBJ1-5; D not resolved. This CDR3 contains 14 residues. V lost 5 bases and J 5 bases, leaving 13 bases between the germline ends. Germline lookup yields CDR1 MNHEY and CDR2 SVGAGI. The CDR3 is CASSPLGRDQPQHF. The CDR3 DNA reads as TGTGCCAGCAGTCCGCTGGGTCGAGATCAGCCCCAGCATTTT.

To note about this clone: The junction shows a germline mismatch at one end, possibly a read error. This chain uses TRBV5-1 with TRBJ1-1; perhaps TRBD1 as D (5 bases). Germline V gene sequence: CDR1 SGHRS, CDR2 YFSETQ. This CDR3 comprises 14 residues. Here the CDR3 DNA reads TGCGCCAGCAGCTTGCCCTGGCCGGACACTAAAGCTTTCTTT. This sequence encodes CASSLPWPDTKAFF. Variable domain in full (rest from reference TRBV5-1 and TRBJ1-1): KAGVTQTPRYLIKTRGQQVTLSCSPISGHRSVSWYQQTPGQGLQFLFEYFSETQRNKGNFPGRFSGRQFSNSRSEMNVSTLELGDSALYLCASSLPWPDTKAFFGQGTRLTVV.

This sequence joins TRBV28 and TRBJ1-5, with D possibly matching TRBD1 (6 bases). The germline CDR1 and CDR2 sequences are MDHEN and SYDVKM. The CDR3 is 17 amino acids. V lost 2 bases and J lost 1, with 15 bases in between. CDR3 sequence (DNA): TGTGCCAGCAGTTTACGGGTCAGGGGCTCGAGCAATCAGCCCCAGCATTTT. It codes for CASSLRVRGSSNQPQHF.